The T cell receptor (beta chain) described here comes from a study of regulatory T cells in long-lasting Graves disease. Study details: Antithyroid drug intake by newly diagnosed Graves' patients had lasted under 3 months. Study outcomes and limitations: Under persistent disease, TRBV28, TRBJ1-2 and TRBJ2-5 were used preferentially. Accuracy could have been hurt by small sample size.

This clonotype has ten or more counts. Its antigen is currently unknown. There are 15 residues in the CDR3. V lost 0 bases and J lost 3, with 12 bases in between. Germline V gene lookup returns CDR1 SGHTA and CDR2 FQGNSA. Investigators prepared the TCR beta libraries by applying iRepertoire HTBI primers and Arm-PCR of CDR3 regions. TCRdb independently ran MiXCR on the multiplex PCR reads; one entry per CDR3 protein. The sample has 400,000 to 500,000 distinct CDR3 sequences, about 15% seen once. As to time point: newly diagnosed GD, antithyroid drugs for less than 3 months. Preparation of the TCR library used RNA extracted from PBMCs. These same data were also listed under a study on T cells in Graves' hyperthyroidism and ophthalmopathy.

Specimen: peripheral blood mononuclear cells (PBMCs), collected at new diagnosis, from a patient treated with antithyroid drugs. The V and J genes are TRBV7-2 and TRBJ2-7, with a tentative D call TRBD1 (5 bases). The source is a woman aged 45-65 years with Graves disease. Here the CDR3 reads CASSLAGAVSYEQYF. The CDR3 bases are TGTGCCAGCAGCTTAGCAGGGGCGGTAAGCTACGAGCAGTACTTC.